The 29 T cell receptor beta chains below were found in one sample sequenced in a study of T cell changes during pregnancy in multiple sclerosis. Clones were read by immunoSEQ multiplex PCR, and TCRdb kept only the in-frame ones, dropping some. The sample has approximately 100,000 clones; roughly 92% are singletons. The specimen comprised peripheral blood, sampled after pregnancy. The source is a female donor with multiple sclerosis, enrolled in a pregnancy study.

V and J are TRBV11-2 and TRBJ1-4; D gene unclear. From germline, CDR1 is SGHAT and CDR2 FQNNGV. Trimming stripped 4 bases from V and 4 bases from J, with 10 bases between. The CDR3 sequence is 14 residues long. CDR3 sequence: CASSWRARNEKLFF. In DNA form, the CDR3 reads TGTGCCAGCAGCTGGAGGGCGCGTAATGAAAAACTGTTTTTT.

The J gene is TRBJ2-1, the V gene TRBV28; D may be TRBD2 (6 bases). Germline assignment: CDR1 MDHEN and CDR2 SYDVKM. Trimming removed 7 bases at V and 0 bases at J, with 19 bases between. The CDR3 extends over 17 amino acids. The CDR3 DNA reads as TGTGCCAGCACGGCAAGGGGCGGAGGGAGCTCCTACAATGAGCAGTTCTTC. Protein sequence: CASTARGGGSSYNEQFF.

This clone was found once. DNA for the CDR3: TGTGCCAGTACCCGGGCCGGGGGTGGCTACACCTTC. Translation gives CASTRAGGGYTF. This sequence joins TRBV19 and TRBJ1-2; D is perhaps TRBD1 (5 bases). Germline V lookup: CDR1 LNHDA, CDR2 SQIVND (reference sequence). V lost 7 bases, J lost 7 bases, and 13 bases lay in between. This CDR3 contains 12 residues. The full variable domain, rest sourced from reference TRBV19 and TRBJ1-2, is DGGITQSPKYLFRKEGQNVTLSCEQNLNHDAMYWYRQDPGQGLRLIYYSQIVNDFQKGDIAEGYSVSREKKESFPLTVTSAQKNPTAFYLCASTRAGGGYTFGSGTRLTVV.

The rearrangement uses TRBV29-1 and TRBJ2-7; 8 nucleotides match TRBD1. This CDR3 has 13 amino acids. Per germline, CDR1 SQVTM and CDR2 ANQGSEA. After removal of 6 bases from V and 0 bases from J, the junction contained 4 bases not matched to a gene. CDR3 sequence: CSVLDRGSYEQYF. CDR3 DNA: TGCAGCGTCCTCGACAGGGGCTCCTACGAGCAGTACTTC.

The CDR3 loop is CASSGARRDGYTF. CDR3 sequence (DNA): TGTGCCAGCAGCGGGGCCCGGAGGGATGGCTACACCTTC. The chain uses TRBV9 and TRBJ1-2; D uncertain. Germline loops: CDR1 SGDLS, CDR2 YYNGEE. This CDR3 comprises 13 residues. V was trimmed by 3 bases and J by 6 bases, leaving 12 bases between them. Combining the CDR3 with reference TRBV9 and TRBJ1-2 gives the whole variable domain DSGVTQTPKHLITATGQRVTLRCSPRSGDLSVYWYQQSLDQGLQFLIQYYNGEERAKGNILERFSAQQFPDLHSELNLSSLELGDSALYFCASSGARRDGYTFGSGTRLTVV.

The chain has TRBV27 and TRBJ1-5, with 8 bases identical to TRBD1. With 5 bases clipped from V and 5 bases from J, the junction kept 2 bases outside the gene matches. The CDR3 is 13 amino acids. Germline-derived CDR1 and CDR2 are MNHEY and SMNVEV (reference sequence). Here the CDR3 reads CASSPTGDQPQHF. The CDR3, as DNA: TGTGCCAGCAGTCCGACAGGGGATCAGCCCCAGCATTTT.

The chain uses TRBV5-4 and TRBJ1-3, with D unresolved. Trimming took off 0 bases at V and 4 bases at J, with 5 bases between the two ends. Germline lookup yields CDR1 SGHNT and CDR2 YYREEE (reference sequence). The CDR3 length is 13 residues. The CDR3 loop is CASSLAQGNTIYF. The CDR3 DNA reads as TGTGCCAGCAGCTTGGCCCAGGGAAACACCATATATTTT.

The chain carries TRBV27 and TRBJ2-1; D is ambiguous. The germline V and J ends were trimmed by 4 bases and 8 bases, with 9 bases remaining between them. This CDR3 has 12 residues. Per the germline V gene, CDR1 is MNHEY and CDR2 is SMNVEV (reference sequence). The CDR3 coding sequence is TGTGCCAGCAGTTATAGCAGCGATGAGCAGTTCTTC. Translation: CASSYSSDEQFF.

The chain employs TRBV11-2 and TRBJ2-3, with TRBD2 as a possible D gene (5 bases). The CDR3 runs 15 residues. CDR1 SGHAT and CDR2 FQNNGV come from the germline V gene. V shed 1 base and J shed 3 bases, with 11 bases lying between them. Written as DNA, the CDR3 is TGTGCCAGCAGCTTAGCGGGCCTAGCAACAGATACGCAGTATTTT. It specifies CASSLAGLATDTQYF.

The rearrangement links TRBV11-1 to TRBJ2-7; 7 positions agree with TRBD1. The germline gives CDR1 SGHAT, CDR2 FQDESV (reference sequence). V was clipped by 4 bases and J by 2 bases; unmatched bases: 8. The CDR3 has 15 amino acids. The CDR3 nucleotides are TGTGCCAGCAGCTCGCGACAGGGCCCTACCTACGAGCAGTACTTC. This translates into CASSSRQGPTYEQYF.

This clone was picked up one time. This sequence joins TRBV7-9 and TRBJ2-5, with no clear D. CDR1 and CDR2 from the germline V gene are SEHNR and FQNEAQ (reference sequence). The germline V and J ends were trimmed by 0 bases and 5 bases, with 4 bases remaining between them. The CDR3 has 12 residues. The CDR3 DNA reads as TGTGCCAGCAGCTTAGCTTCGGAGACCCAGTACTTC. This codes for CASSLASETQYF.

In DNA form, the CDR3 reads TGTGCCAGTAGTATAGGGGGACATTCAGATACGCAGTATTTT. It translates to CASSIGGHSDTQYF. This chain joins TRBV19 and TRBJ2-3; D might be TRBD1 (6 bases). CDR1 is LNHDA, CDR2 SQIVND, per germline (reference sequence). This CDR3 comprises 14 residues. V dropped 1 base and J dropped 4 bases, with 9 bases sitting between them.

This clone has only one observation. This chain connects TRBV5-1 to TRBJ1-2; TRBD1 matches at 9 bases. Germline V lookup: CDR1 SGHRS, CDR2 YFSETQ. Trimming took 3 bases from V and 5 from J; bases not matched to a gene: 17. The CDR3 spans 18 residues. CDR3: CASSSSNLGTGNTYGYTF. The CDR3 DNA follows: TGCGCCAGCAGCTCAAGCAACCTAGGGACAGGGAATACGTATGGCTACACCTTC.

This chain links TRBV7-2 with TRBJ2-7; 9 bases map to TRBD1. From germline, CDR1 is SGHTA and CDR2 FQGNSA. Unmatched junction bases numbered 13, after V lost 1 base and J lost 3 bases. The CDR3 has 18 amino acids. In nucleotides, the CDR3 is TGTGCCAGCAGCTTAGAGACCGGGGGACAGGGTCTTAGCTACGAGCAGTACTTC. It codes for CASSLETGGQGLSYEQYF.

The V call is TRBV19, the J call TRBJ2-3; 16 nucleotides match TRBD2. Germline lookup yields CDR1 LNHDA and CDR2 SQIVND (reference sequence). V gave up 4 bases and J gave up 5 bases; unmatched junction bases: 18. The length of the CDR3 is 21 residues. CDR3: CASSTGLAGGFDFFSGDTQYF. In DNA, the CDR3 is TGTGCCAGTAGTACGGGACTAGCGGGGGGGTTCGATTTTTTCTCAGGAGATACGCAGTATTTT.

The chain employs TRBV5-6 and TRBJ2-6; D is perhaps TRBD1 (5 bases). V lost 1 base and J 2 bases, leaving 7 bases between the germline ends. CDR1 is SGHDT, CDR2 YYEEEE, per germline. The CDR3 is 15 residues long. The CDR3: CASSLPGTGANVLTF. Here the CDR3 DNA reads TGTGCCAGCAGCTTGCCAGGGACTGGGGCCAACGTCCTGACTTTC.

This chain links TRBV28 with TRBJ1-2; D is perhaps TRBD1 (5 bases). V lost 8 bases and J 4 bases, leaving 8 bases between the germline ends. The CDR3 spans 11 residues. CDR1 MDHEN and CDR2 SYDVKM come from the germline V gene. In DNA, the CDR3 is TGTGCCAGCCGAACAGGCTATGGCTACACCTTC. This gives the protein CASRTGYGYTF.

This rearrangement joins TRBV29-1 to TRBJ2-5; 7 bases align to TRBD1. V lost 3 bases, J lost 5 bases, and 6 bases stayed unmatched. This CDR3 region has 13 residues. Per germline, CDR1 SQVTM and CDR2 ANQGSEA. The CDR3 loop is CSVDRGFVETQYF. DNA for the CDR3: TGCAGCGTTGACAGGGGGTTTGTTGAGACCCAGTACTTC.

This rearrangement joins TRBV30 to TRBJ1-4; 9 bases are a match to TRBD1. V trimming: 1 base; J trimming: 5 bases; junction bases outside the gene matches: 11. This CDR3 is 17 amino acids long. CDR1 and CDR2 (germline): GTSNPN, SVGIG (reference sequence). CDR3 sequence: CAWSGAPTGGGNEKLFF. CDR3 bases: TGTGCCTGGAGTGGGGCCCCTACAGGGGGCGGCAATGAAAAACTGTTTTTT. The variable domain in full, completed from reference TRBV30 and TRBJ1-4, reads SQTIHQWPATLVQPVGSPLSLECTVEGTSNPNLYWYRQAAGRGLQLLFYSVGIGQISSEVPQNLSASRPQDRQFILSSKKLLLSDSGFYLCAWSGAPTGGGNEKLFFGSGTQLSVL.

V is TRBV5-4 and J is TRBJ1-4; 11 bases line up with TRBD1. Germline lookup yields CDR1 SGHNT and CDR2 YYREEE (reference sequence). This CDR3 is 15 amino acids long. V trimming: 4 bases; J trimming: 5 bases; junction bases outside the gene matches: 4. DNA of the CDR3: TGTGCCAGCAGCCCCGGGACAGGGGGAAATGAAAAACTGTTTTTT. Protein: CASSPGTGGNEKLFF.

This clone is a singleton in its sample. The rearrangement uses TRBV5-6 and TRBJ2-5, with D possibly matching TRBD1 (6 bases). The germline CDR1 and CDR2 sequences are SGHDT and YYEEEE. Trimming pared 1 base from V and 5 bases from J, leaving 24 bases between. The CDR3 length is 18 residues. DNA for the CDR3: TGTGCCAGCAGCTTGTATCCCCGCCTCGACAGGTTATGGGAGACCCAGTACTTC. Amino acid sequence: CASSLYPRLDRLWETQYF.

This clone was seen a few times. The rearrangement uses TRBV6-1 and TRBJ1-1; possibly TRBD1 for D (6 bases). The CDR3 consists of 14 residues. Germline CDR1 MNHNS, CDR2 SASEGT. V lost 4 bases to trimming and J lost 7 bases, with 16 bases between them. The DNA for the CDR3 is TGTGCCAGCAGTGGCCAGGTTGAACAGGGTGAAGCTTTCTTT. It translates to CASSGQVEQGEAFF.

The table lists this clone with a count of one. The chain carries TRBV6-1 and TRBJ1-6; D gene ambiguous. The CDR3 has 15 amino acids. In germline, CDR1 is MNHNS, CDR2 SASEGT. The V end lost 6 bases, the J end lost 5 bases, and 14 bases lay between the germline ends. The DNA of the CDR3 is TGTGCCAGCAGCCAAGAGGTTGGCCATAATTCACCCCTCCACTTT. Its protein product is CASSQEVGHNSPLHF.

This chain joins TRBV4-1 and TRBJ1-4; D possibly corresponds to TRBD1 (5 bases). Trimming took 2 bases from V and 4 from J, leaving 17 bases between them. The CDR3 contains 17 residues. The germline gives CDR1 MGHRA, CDR2 YSYEKL. CDR3 in DNA: TGCGCCAGCAGCCAAAGTAGGGTCGACAGCCTTAATGAAAAACTGTTTTTT. Protein sequence: CASSQSRVDSLNEKLFF.

The rearrangement links TRBV2 to TRBJ2-3; 8 nucleotides line up with TRBD1. The CDR3 has 15 residues. The germline CDR1 and CDR2 sequences are SNHLY and FYNNEI. Germline trimming cut 2 bases from V and 5 bases from J; bases unmatched to any gene: 6. CDR3 amino acids: CASSETGTGKDTQYF. The CDR3, as DNA: TGTGCCAGCAGTGAAACCGGGACAGGTAAAGATACGCAGTATTTT.

This clone was seen just once. The chain recombines TRBV2 with TRBJ1-2; D possibly corresponds to TRBD1 (5 bases). Per germline, CDR1 SNHLY and CDR2 FYNNEI. V was trimmed by 4 bases and J by 6 bases, leaving 15 bases between them. The CDR3 is 14 amino acids. CDR3 DNA sequence: TGTGCCAGCAGTGGGCTTGAGACAGTGAATGGCTACACCTTC. It specifies CASSGLETVNGYTF.

J is TRBJ2-5 and V is TRBV6-6, with a possible D match to TRBD2 (5 bases). V lost 2 bases and J 5 bases, leaving 12 bases between the germline ends. Germline V gene data show CDR1 as MNHNY and CDR2 as SVGAGI (reference sequence). CDR3 length: 14 amino acids. Written as DNA, the CDR3 is TGTGCCAGCAGTTACCGGGGTATCGGGGAGACCCAGTACTTC. It encodes CASSYRGIGETQYF.

This chain joins TRBV7-9 and TRBJ1-1; D is undetermined. The germline CDR1 and CDR2 sequences are SEHNR and FQNEAQ (reference sequence). This CDR3 comprises 14 residues. The V and J ends lost 3 bases and 0 bases respectively, with 8 bases between them. In DNA, the CDR3 is TGTGCCAGCAGCTTGGAGGGTTTGAACACTGAAGCTTTCTTT. This gives the protein CASSLEGLNTEAFF.

The chain couples TRBV7-9 to TRBJ1-6, with 9 bases aligning to TRBD1. Germline V gene sequence: CDR1 SEHNR, CDR2 FQNEAQ (reference sequence). V was pared by 5 bases and J by 7 bases, with 6 bases of the junction left unmatched. This CDR3 has 15 residues. The CDR3 loop reads CASSLDRGGNSPLHF. In nucleotides, the CDR3 is TGTGCCAGCAGCCTAGACAGGGGGGGAAATTCACCCCTCCACTTT.